Listed here are 17 T cell receptor beta chains from one sample, sequenced in a study of shared clonotypes between healthy human individuals. Data came from immunoSEQ multiplex PCR; TCRdb stores just in-frame clones and leaves some out. The repertoire holds some 740,000 clones, with more than 85% as singletons. CD8 cells regarded as naive lacked CD45RO, were positively chosen for CCR7, and omitted terminally differentiated effector memory CD45RA+ cells. Material: naive CD8+ T cells sorted from blood. These receptor sequences come from a man younger than 40 in good health.

The V call is TRBV28, the J call TRBJ1-2; D may be TRBD1 (5 bases). The V end lost 3 bases, the J end lost 4 bases, and 15 bases lay between the germline ends. In germline, CDR1 is MDHEN, CDR2 SYDVKM. The CDR3 is 15 amino acids. In nucleotides, the CDR3 is TGTGCCAGCAGTTTTCTGCAGGGACTTCTCTATGGCTACACCTTC. It yields the protein CASSFLQGLLYGYTF.

The V gene is TRBV5-1, the J gene TRBJ2-7; 9 bases align to TRBD2. The germline V gene encodes CDR1 SGHRS and CDR2 YFSETQ. The CDR3 is made up of 17 amino acids. The V segment lost 2 bases and the J segment 0 bases; nucleotides outside the gene matches: 9. The CDR3 region has the DNA TGCGCCAGCAGCTTTAGTTCTAGCGGGGACCTCTCCTACGAGCAGTACTTC. Amino acid sequence: CASSFSSSGDLSYEQYF.

This clone was counted between two and nine times. The V and J genes are TRBV5-1 and TRBJ1-5, with D unresolved. The length of the CDR3 is 14 residues. Deletions cut 9 bases from V and 3 bases from J, with 16 bases between. The germline gives CDR1 SGHRS, CDR2 YFSETQ. This CDR3 reads CANEPSMNNQPQHF. The CDR3 region has the DNA TGCGCCAACGAGCCCAGTATGAACAATCAGCCCCAGCATTTT.

The chain recombines TRBV15 with TRBJ1-2; tentatively, D is TRBD1 (5 bases). Trimming cost V 4 bases and J 2 bases, with 20 bases left between them. Germline CDR1 and CDR2: LNHNV and YYDKDF (reference sequence). This CDR3 has 17 amino acids. The CDR3 region is CATSNSGAYPNNYGYTF. CDR3 sequence (DNA): TGTGCCACCAGCAACAGCGGGGCCTATCCCAACAACTATGGCTACACCTTC.

This chain joins TRBV4-1 and TRBJ2-1; no clear D gene. The CDR3 has 15 amino acids. Trimming cost V 5 bases and J 0 bases, with 11 bases left between them. Germline values: CDR1 MGHRA, CDR2 YSYEKL. The CDR3, as DNA: TGCGCCAGCAGCACTCTCGGAAGCTCCTACAATGAGCAGTTCTTC. It encodes CASSTLGSSYNEQFF.

V usage is TRBV7-9 and J usage is TRBJ1-1, with D perhaps matching TRBD1 (5 bases). The ends were cut back, 5 bases at V and 0 bases at J, with 13 bases in the middle. CDR3 length: 15 amino acids. The germline V gene encodes CDR1 SEHNR and CDR2 FQNEAQ (reference sequence). The CDR3 loop reads CASSMVQGLNTEAFF. The CDR3 nucleotides read TGTGCCAGCAGCATGGTGCAGGGATTGAACACTGAAGCTTTCTTT.

V usage is TRBV10-3 and J usage is TRBJ2-1, with unresolved D. Deletions cut 11 bases from V and 0 bases from J, with 11 bases between. CDR1 ENHRY and CDR2 SYGVKD come from the germline V gene. CDR3 length equals 13 residues. CDR3 protein: CAEAESSYNEQFF. CDR3 coding DNA: TGTGCCGAGGCTGAGAGCTCCTACAATGAGCAGTTCTTC.

This clone came up a few times. Relative to the germline gene, one junction end is altered; a read error may explain this. The CDR3 coding sequence is TGTGCTAGCAGTCCAGCCTTGGGTTTCTCCTACGAGCAGTACTTC. Translation gives CASSPALGFSYEQYF. The chain is built from TRBV7-7 and TRBJ2-7, with unresolved D. Germline CDR1 reads SSHAT; CDR2 reads FNYEAQ (reference sequence). The CDR3 covers 15 residues.

The chain links TRBV6-6 to TRBJ2-1; D remains ambiguous. V lost 4 bases, J lost 8 bases, and 12 bases lay in between. CDR1 and CDR2 from the germline V gene are MNHNY and SVGAGI (reference sequence). The CDR3 runs 13 residues. CDR3 nucleotides: TGTGCCAGCAGTTCCCTCCTTTTGGATGAGCAGTTCTTC. It is translated as CASSSLLLDEQFF.

The chain has TRBV28 and TRBJ1-1, with unresolved D. Trimming removed 8 bases at V and 4 bases at J, with 14 bases between. The length of the CDR3 is 13 residues. Germline lookup yields CDR1 MDHEN and CDR2 SYDVKM. Here the CDR3 reads CASDTGSGTEAFF. The DNA for the CDR3 is TGTGCCAGCGATACGGGGAGCGGCACTGAAGCTTTCTTT. The whole variable domain, filled in from reference TRBV28 and TRBJ1-1, reads DVKVTQSSRYLVKRTGEKVFLECVQDMDHENMFWYRQDPGLGLRLIYFSYDVKMKEKGDIPEGYSVSREKKERFSLILESASTNQTSMYLCASDTGSGTEAFFGQGTRLTVV.

The V call is TRBV5-1, the J call TRBJ2-7, with a weak D call TRBD1 (6 bases). The CDR3 totals 14 residues. Germline values: CDR1 SGHRS, CDR2 YFSETQ. V was clipped by 3 bases and J by 2 bases, with 12 bases between them. The CDR3, as DNA: TGCGCCAGCAGCTCCGGGACATTGACCTACGAGCAGTACTTC. It is translated as CASSSGTLTYEQYF.

The CDR3 region is CASRKLREQYF. CDR3 nucleotide sequence: TGTGCCAGCAGGAAACTCCGCGAGCAGTACTTC. The rearrangement links TRBV28 to TRBJ2-7, with D unresolved. CDR3 length equals 11 residues. The V and J ends lost 6 bases and 6 bases respectively, with 9 bases between them. The germline V gene has CDR1 MDHEN and CDR2 SYDVKM.

The chain is built from TRBV27 and TRBJ2-7; 12 bases line up with TRBD2. V shed 5 bases and J 4 bases; nucleotides not matched to a gene: 6. This CDR3 has 15 residues. Germline CDR1 and CDR2: MNHEY and SMNVEV (reference sequence). Here the CDR3 reads CASSPGLAGLYEQYF. CDR3 bases: TGTGCCAGCAGTCCAGGACTAGCGGGACTTTACGAGCAGTACTTC.

In its sample, this clone was seen many times. The chain uses TRBV7-2 and TRBJ2-1; a possible D gene is TRBD1 (5 bases). This CDR3 is built from 15 residues. The ends were cut back, 1 base at V and 5 bases at J, with 12 bases in the middle. Germline CDR1 reads SGHTA; CDR2 reads FQGNSA. The CDR3 DNA follows: TGTGCCAGCAGCTTAGACGGTGGGGCAGACAATGAGCAGTTCTTC. Amino acid sequence: CASSLDGGADNEQFF.

The V and J genes are TRBV10-3 and TRBJ2-3, with D possibly being TRBD2 (7 bases). CDR3 length: 14 amino acids. V was clipped by 11 bases and J by 6 bases, with 21 bases between them. Germline CDR1 is ENHRY and CDR2 is SYGVKD. As DNA, the CDR3 is TGTGCCCAAGGGGGGGGAGACTCCGGGGATACGCAGTATTTT. Protein: CAQGGGDSGDTQYF.

The J gene is TRBJ2-5, the V gene TRBV9; no definite D call. The CDR3 covers 15 residues. In germline, CDR1 is SGDLS, CDR2 YYNGEE. The germline V and J ends were trimmed by 0 bases and 5 bases, with 14 bases remaining between them. The CDR3 reads CASSVGGSIGETQYF. The CDR3 region has the DNA TGTGCCAGCAGCGTAGGCGGATCGATTGGGGAGACCCAGTACTTC.

V gene TRBV7-9 combines with J gene TRBJ2-7; the D gene is possibly TRBD2 (7 bases). CDR3 size: 14 residues. Trimming shortened V by 5 bases and J by 3 bases, and 14 bases separated the two germline ends. Germline values: CDR1 SEHNR, CDR2 FQNEAQ (reference sequence). In DNA form, the CDR3 reads TGTGCCAGCAGCCCCTCGGGGGGCTTCTACGAGCAGTACTTC. Translation gives CASSPSGGFYEQYF. Full variable domain (outside the CDR3, taken from reference TRBV7-9 and TRBJ2-7): DTGVSQNPRHKITKRGQNVTFRCDPISEHNRLYWYRQTLGQGPEFLTYFQNEAQLEKSRLLSDRFSAERPKGSFSTLEIQRTEQGDSAMYLCASSPSGGFYEQYFGPGTRLTVT.